Following are 22 T cell receptor beta chains from one sample sequenced in a study of blood T cell repertoires in COVID-19. The repertoire was sequenced with immunoSEQ multiplex PCR; TCRdb's copy has only in-frame clones and lacks some. The sample comprises 80,000 to 100,000 clones, roughly nine tenths of which are singletons, and about 1.6% rests with the top ten. The sequenced material came from peripheral blood. These receptor sequences come from a human donor with active COVID-19. The donor label of this sample is uncertain.

The V gene is TRBV7-6, the J gene TRBJ1-4; a weak D match, TRBD1 (6 bases). Germline loops: CDR1 SGHVS, CDR2 FNYEAQ. The CDR3 loop spans 16 amino acids. Trimming removed 5 bases from V and 4 bases from J, with 17 bases in between. Here the CDR3 reads CASSPLEGGGNEKLFF. CDR3 nucleotide sequence: TGTGCCAGCAGCCCCTTGGAAGGGGGTGGTAATGAAAAACTGTTTTTT.

The rearrangement links TRBV4-1 to TRBJ1-4, with D possibly TRBD1 on 6 matching bases. Germline V CDR1 and CDR2: MGHRA, YSYEKL. CDR3 size: 14 residues. Trimming cost V 4 bases and J 1 base, with 7 bases left between them. In nucleotides, the CDR3 is TGCGCCAGCAGCCCGGACAGAACTAATGAAAAACTGTTTTTT. Translation gives CASSPDRTNEKLFF.

The V call is TRBV7-2, the J call TRBJ2-2, with D perhaps TRBD1 (6 bases). V was trimmed by 1 base and J by 9 bases, leaving 15 bases between them. The CDR3 contains 15 residues. Looked up from germline, CDR1 is SGHTA and CDR2 is FQGNSA. CDR3 in amino acids: CASSLVGQGNRELFF. The CDR3 bases are TGTGCCAGCAGCTTAGTGGGCCAGGGGAACCGGGAGCTGTTTTTT. Complete variable domain (other parts from reference TRBV7-2 and TRBJ2-2): GAGVSQSPSNKVTEKGKDVELRCDPISGHTALYWYRQSLGQGLEFLIYFQGNSAPDKSGLPSDRFSAERTGGSVSTLTIQRTQQEDSAVYLCASSLVGQGNRELFFGEGSRLTVL.

The rearrangement joins TRBV3-1 (or the pseudogene TRBV3-2) to TRBJ2-5; TRBD2 might be the D (5 bases). The V gene's germline CDR1 is LGHDT and CDR2 YNNKEL (reference sequence). The CDR3 is 14 residues long. Trimming shortened V by 1 base and J by 7 bases, and 13 bases separated the two germline ends. The CDR3 DNA sequence: TGTGCCAGCAGCCAAGTGGCGGGTTTCGGGACCCAGTACTTC. Translation gives CASSQVAGFGTQYF.

The chain combines TRBV4-3 with TRBJ1-2; D unclear. V lost 4 bases, J lost 1 base, and 19 bases lay in between. Germline lookup yields CDR1 LGHNA and CDR2 YSLEER. This CDR3 region has 17 residues. For the CDR3, the DNA is TGCGCCAGCAGCCGGACCTGGGGAGGCAGCAATAACTATGGCTACACCTTC. Translation: CASSRTWGGSNNYGYTF.

The rearrangement links TRBV6-2 or TRBV6-3 to TRBJ2-3; D remains ambiguous. Trimming took off 2 bases at V and 3 bases at J, with 9 bases between the two ends. This CDR3 has 14 amino acids. Germline CDR1 and CDR2: MNHEY and SVGEGT. The CDR3 nucleotides are TGTGCCAGCAGTTACCTAAGCCAAACAGATACGCAGTATTTT. Encoded protein: CASSYLSQTDTQYF.

The V call is TRBV18, the J call TRBJ1-1, with D unresolved. Germline V gives CDR1 KGHSH, CDR2 LQKENI. The CDR3 is 15 amino acids. The ends were cut back, 2 bases at V and 3 bases at J, with 13 bases in the middle. The CDR3 loop is CASSPFTVDDTEAFF. The CDR3 region has the DNA TGTGCCAGCTCACCATTTACAGTGGATGACACTGAAGCTTTCTTT.

The genes are TRBV12-5 and TRBJ2-3; D is undetermined. The V gene's germline CDR1 is LGHNT and CDR2 FRNRAP. There are 13 residues in the CDR3. V dropped 7 bases and J dropped 1 base, with 9 bases sitting between them. CDR3 nucleotides: TGTGCTAGTGCCCGGTCCGGCACAGATACGCAGTATTTT. This encodes CASARSGTDTQYF.

V gene TRBV7-9 combines with J gene TRBJ2-7; D not certain. CDR1 and CDR2 from the germline V gene are SEHNR and FQNEAQ (reference sequence). V was cut by 1 base and J by 5 bases, with 6 bases left in between. The CDR3 consists of 12 residues. CDR3 sequence (DNA): TGTGCCAGCAGCTTAGACACCGACGAGCAGTACTTC. It specifies CASSLDTDEQYF.

The chain is built from TRBV7-9 and TRBJ2-3, with 11 positions matching TRBD2. Losses at the gene ends were 6 bases for V and 0 bases for J; bases not matched to a gene: 14. Per the germline V gene, CDR1 is SEHNR and CDR2 is FQNEAQ (reference sequence). The CDR3 spans 19 residues. In DNA form, the CDR3 reads TGTGCCAGCAGTCTTACTAGCGGGGGAGTTTCTAGGAGCACAGATACGCAGTATTTT. Its translation is CASSLTSGGVSRSTDTQYF. The variable domain in full, completed from reference TRBV7-9 and TRBJ2-3, reads DTGVSQNPRHKITKRGQNVTFRCDPISEHNRLYWYRQTLGQGPEFLTYFQNEAQLEKSRLLSDRFSAERPKGSFSTLEIQRTEQGDSAMYLCASSLTSGGVSRSTDTQYFGPGTRLTVL.

In nucleotides, the CDR3 is TGTGCCAGCAGCGCATATCCGGGACAGGGCCTCCTCGAGCAGTACTTC. It is translated as CASSAYPGQGLLEQYF. V gene TRBV9 combines with J gene TRBJ2-7, with TRBD1 identical over 9 bases. Trimming cost V 3 bases and J 6 bases; bases outside gene matches: 13. CDR3 length equals 16 residues. The germline gives CDR1 SGDLS, CDR2 YYNGEE. The whole variable domain, remainder taken from reference TRBV9 and TRBJ2-7, is DSGVTQTPKHLITATGQRVTLRCSPRSGDLSVYWYQQSLDQGLQFLIQYYNGEERAKGNILERFSAQQFPDLHSELNLSSLELGDSALYFCASSAYPGQGLLEQYFGPGTRLTVT.

The chain carries TRBV10-3 and TRBJ2-7, with 14 bases that match TRBD2. In germline, CDR1 is ENHRY, CDR2 SYGVKD. V gave up 6 bases and J gave up 0 bases; unmatched junction bases: 13. This CDR3 is 19 amino acids long. CDR3 protein: CAISVSGTSGGDDSYEQYF. The DNA for the CDR3 is TGTGCCATCAGCGTAAGTGGGACTAGCGGGGGCGACGACTCCTACGAGCAGTACTTC.

This clone was counted a single time. The gene calls are TRBV3-1 (or the pseudogene TRBV3-2) and TRBJ2-5, with D possibly TRBD2 on 5 matching bases. The germline CDR1 and CDR2 sequences are LGHDT and YNNKEL (reference sequence). CDR3 length: 14 residues. Trimming removed 4 bases from V and 1 base from J, with 10 bases in between. The CDR3: CASSRLPPQETQYF. DNA of the CDR3: TGTGCCAGCAGCCGACTACCTCCCCAAGAGACCCAGTACTTC.

The V and J genes are TRBV6-2 or TRBV6-3 and TRBJ1-6; D gene uncertain. V shed 6 bases and J shed 9 bases, with 9 bases lying between them. The CDR3 consists of 12 residues. Germline CDR1 and CDR2: MNHEY and SVGEGT. CDR3 sequence: CASSPGGSPLHF. The DNA of the CDR3 is TGTGCCAGCAGCCCTGGAGGTTCACCCCTCCACTTT.

This chain uses TRBV7-3 with TRBJ2-1, with 9 bases lining up with TRBD2. Trimming cost V 1 base and J 8 bases; bases outside gene matches: 6. The CDR3 consists of 15 residues. Germline values: CDR1 SGHTA, CDR2 FQGTGA. Here the CDR3 DNA reads TGTGCCAGCAGCTTAATCGGCGGGGGGGCCGATGAGCAGTTCTTC. This encodes CASSLIGGGADEQFF.

The chain is built from TRBV5-6 and TRBJ2-3; D perhaps matches TRBD1 (6 bases). There are 15 residues in the CDR3. Germline lookup yields CDR1 SGHDT and CDR2 YYEEEE. V lost 5 bases to trimming and J lost 2 bases, with 15 bases between them. CDR3 amino acids: CASSYTGRYTDTQYF. In nucleotides, the CDR3 is TGTGCCAGCAGTTACACAGGGCGCTACACAGATACGCAGTATTTT.

This chain joins TRBV15 and TRBJ1-1; D is unclear. V lost 0 bases, J lost 1 base, and 9 bases lay in between. Germline CDR1 and CDR2: LNHNV and YYDKDF (reference sequence). The CDR3 covers 15 residues. The CDR3 spells CATSREQPPNTEAFF. Written as DNA, the CDR3 is TGTGCCACCAGCAGAGAACAGCCACCGAACACTGAAGCTTTCTTT.

The chain is built from TRBV6-2 or TRBV6-3 and TRBJ2-1; D remains unclear. CDR3 length equals 11 residues. Germline V gives CDR1 MNHEY, CDR2 SVGEGT. V shed 3 bases and J shed 8 bases, with 5 bases lying between them. CDR3 DNA: TGTGCCAGCAGTTATATAGATGAGCAGTTCTTC. It translates to CASSYIDEQFF.

This rearrangement joins TRBV29-1 to TRBJ1-4; a weak D match, TRBD1 (6 bases). V was shortened by 8 bases and J by 3 bases, with 13 bases between the two germline ends. This CDR3 spans 13 amino acids. Germline V gene lookup returns CDR1 SQVTM and CDR2 ANQGSEA. The DNA of the CDR3 is TGCAGCACCCGGGACACATCTAATGAAAAACTGTTTTTT. This translates into CSTRDTSNEKLFF.

The V call is TRBV27, the J call TRBJ2-1, with 9 bases identical to TRBD2. CDR3 length equals 14 residues. J was trimmed by 5 bases and V by 4 bases; bases with no gene match: 3. Germline V gene lookup returns CDR1 MNHEY and CDR2 SMNVEV (reference sequence). In DNA form, the CDR3 reads TGTGCCAGCAGTTCGCGGGGGGGCCACAATGAGCAGTTCTTC. Translating it yields CASSSRGGHNEQFF.

This chain joins TRBV7-8 and TRBJ2-2; D remains unclear. From germline, CDR1 is SGHVS and CDR2 FQNEAQ. This CDR3 is 13 amino acids long. V was shortened by 5 bases and J by 8 bases, with 12 bases between the two germline ends. The DNA of the CDR3 is TGTGCCAGCAGCACCCTTTTGAGTGGGGAGCTGTTTTTT. Protein product: CASSTLLSGELFF. The full variable domain, with the rest looked up from reference TRBV7-8 and TRBJ2-2, is GAGVSQSPRYKVAKRGQDVALRCDPISGHVSLFWYQQALGQGPEFLTYFQNEAQLDKSGLPSDRFFAERPEGSVSTLKIQRTQQEDSAVYLCASSTLLSGELFFGEGSRLTVL.

This rearrangement joins TRBV24-1 to TRBJ2-1, with TRBD1 matching 11 bases. The CDR3 is 16 residues long. CDR1 is KGHDR and CDR2 is SFDVKD in the germline V gene. Unmatched junction bases numbered 8, after V lost 3 bases and J lost 8 bases. DNA of the CDR3: TGTGCCACCAGTGATCTGAGCCGGGACAGGGGGGATGAGCAGTTCTTC. Translation gives CATSDLSRDRGDEQFF.